The 5 T cell receptor beta chains below all came from one sample that was sequenced in a study of molecular identifiers for immune sequencing clone quantification. TCRdb reanalysed the PCR reads using MiXCR and keeps one entry per CDR3 protein. The sample records just under 650,000 distinct CDR3 sequences, about 20% being singletons. The sample was naive CD8+ T cells from blood, with Jurkat cell RNA spiked in. Sample subset: FACS-sorted CD8+CD4-CCR7+CD45RA+ naive T cells. The receptors originated from a human donor in good health. Some libraries in this study had Jurkat cell RNA spiked in.

This clonotype was seen many times. The chain combines TRBV20-1 with TRBJ2-1; 8 nucleotides line up with TRBD1. The J segment lost 8 bases and the V segment lost 3 bases, leaving 12 bases of the junction unmatched. Germline CDR1 is DFQATT and CDR2 is SNEGSKA (reference sequence). The CDR3 is made up of 15 amino acids. The chain's CDR3 is CSARGDRTGHHEQFF. CDR3 nucleotides: TGCAGTGCTAGGGGGGACCGGACAGGGCATCATGAGCAGTTCTTC.

Details on this clonotype: A much bigger clone sits one base away, suggesting this may be a read error. The rearrangement links TRBV19 to TRBJ2-7, with D possibly being TRBD2 (6 bases). V was pared by 6 bases and J by 9 bases, with 21 bases between. CDR1 is LNHDA, CDR2 SQIVND, per germline (reference sequence). The CDR3 length is 14 residues. The CDR3 is CASSGGPTLTGQYF. CDR3 nucleotides: TGTGCCAGTAGCGGGGGACCGACTTTAACGGGGCAGTACTTC.

This clonotype showed up many times. This chain joins TRBV7-9 and TRBJ2-7, with no clear D. V shed 1 base and J shed 5 bases, with 6 bases lying between them. Germline CDR1 and CDR2: SEHNR and FQNEAQ (reference sequence). This CDR3 region has 12 residues. The CDR3 region is CASSLDVDEQYF. The CDR3 DNA reads as TGTGCCAGCAGCTTAGATGTGGACGAGCAGTACTTC.

Comment on this clonotype: This could be a read error, since a much larger clone is one nucleotide away. The CDR3 DNA sequence: TGTGCCAGCAGCAAATACGGAGGGTACGGGCAGTACTTC. Translated: CASSKYGGYGQYF. The V gene is TRBV21-1, the J gene TRBJ2-7; the D call in the table, TRBD2, was not verified against the DNA. TRBV21-1 is designated a pseudogene. This CDR3 has 13 residues.

This clonotype was observed many times. V and J are TRBV29-1 and TRBJ2-5, with TRBD2 identical over 13 bases. Germline loops: CDR1 SQVTM, CDR2 ANQGSEA. The CDR3 runs 15 residues. Trimming removed 6 bases from V and 5 bases from J; junction bases left unmatched: 9. The CDR3 is CSVAGLAGRDETQYF. CDR3 nucleotides: TGCAGCGTGGCGGGACTAGCGGGACGCGATGAGACCCAGTACTTC.